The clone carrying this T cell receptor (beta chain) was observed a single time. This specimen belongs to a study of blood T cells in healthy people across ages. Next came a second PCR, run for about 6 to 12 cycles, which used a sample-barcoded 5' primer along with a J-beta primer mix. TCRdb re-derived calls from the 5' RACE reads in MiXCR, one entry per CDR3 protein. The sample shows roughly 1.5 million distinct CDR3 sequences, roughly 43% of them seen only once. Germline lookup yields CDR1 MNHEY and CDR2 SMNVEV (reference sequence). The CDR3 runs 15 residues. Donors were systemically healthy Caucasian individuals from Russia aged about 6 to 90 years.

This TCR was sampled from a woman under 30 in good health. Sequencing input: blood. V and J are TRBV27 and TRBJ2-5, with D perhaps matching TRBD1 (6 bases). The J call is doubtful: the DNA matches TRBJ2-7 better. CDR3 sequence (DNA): TGTGCCAGCAGTACGGACAGAAAAAGTCGCTACGAGCAGTACTTC. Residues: CASSTDRKSRYEQYF.